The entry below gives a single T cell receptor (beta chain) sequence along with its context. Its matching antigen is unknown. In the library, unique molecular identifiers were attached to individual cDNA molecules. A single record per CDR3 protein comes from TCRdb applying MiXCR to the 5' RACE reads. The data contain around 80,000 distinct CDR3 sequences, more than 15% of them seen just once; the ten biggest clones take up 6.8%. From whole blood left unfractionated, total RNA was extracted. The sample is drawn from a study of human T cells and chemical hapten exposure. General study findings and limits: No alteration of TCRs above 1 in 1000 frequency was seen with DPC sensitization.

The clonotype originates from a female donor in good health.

DNA for the CDR3: TGTGCCAGCAGTCTGTTCGGCCCCAGCTCTGGGGCCAACGTCCTGACTTTC. This sequence encodes CASSLFGPSSGANVLTF. V usage is TRBV7-2 and J usage is TRBJ2-6; D is uncertain. CDR3 length: 17 amino acids. CDR1 is SGHTA, CDR2 FQGNSA, per germline. Trimming left V 6 bases short and J 0 bases short, with 15 bases between.